This is a list of T cell receptor beta chains from one sample in a study of T cell responses to AZD1222 COVID-19 vaccine. Repertoires were generated with immunoSEQ multiplex PCR, while TCRdb's copy carries only in-frame clones and drops some. Here the sample spans more than 95,000 clones, 89% being singletons. The sample consisted of peripheral blood, taken on day 0 of AZD1222 vaccination. The receptors come from an adult in good health. CDR3s include the opening cysteine and the closing phenylalanine or tryptophan. A D gene is named only where the DNA matches it firmly. Only some rows state a clone size, as once, few, many or a class for expanded clones.

>TRBD2|TRBJ2-7|-|TRBV6-2/TRBV6-3
TGTGCCAGCAGCCGACTAGCTGGCGAGCAGTACTTC
CASSRLAGEQYF
>-|TRBJ1-2|once|TRBV4-3
TGCGCCAGCAGCCAAGAGGCAGGGAAGAATGGCTACACCTTC
CASSQEAGKNGYTF
>-|TRBJ1-2|-|TRBV28
TGTGCCAGCAGCTTGGGGTTGGGGGGGGCTGGCAAGGGCTACACCTTC
CASSLGLGGAGKGYTF
>-|TRBJ2-1|-|TRBV7-3
TGTGCCAGCAGTCCCGGGACTCCTTACAATGAGCAGTTCTTC
CASSPGTPYNEQFF
>-|TRBJ1-5|-|TRBV19
TGTGCCAGTAGTACCCAACGACAACGGAGCAATCAGCCCCAGCATTTT
CASSTQRQRSNQPQHF
>-|TRBJ1-5|-|TRBV7-2
TGTGCCAGCAGCCGCACCCGGGGGGATCAGCCCCAGCATTTT
CASSRTRGDQPQHF
>-|TRBJ1-5|-|TRBV30
TGTGCCTGGAGTGACGGACTTGGGGTGAAGCCCCAGCATTTT
CAWSDGLGVKPQHF
>-|TRBJ1-5|-|TRBV21-1
TGTGCCAGCAGGAAGGGGGCAGGGGCTCAGCCCCAGCATTTT
CASRKGAGAQPQHF
>-|TRBJ1-2|once|TRBV19
TGTGCCAGTAGTATTCTCACAAACTATGGCTACACCTTC
CASSILTNYGYTF
>TRBD1|TRBJ2-5|-|TRBV28
TGTGCCAGCAGTTTGTGGACAGGCTGGGAGACCCAGTACTTC
CASSLWTGWETQYF
>-|TRBJ1-1|-|TRBV18
TGTGCCAGCTCGCAGTCCAAGAAACCAAACACTGAAGCTTTCTTT
CASSQSKKPNTEAFF
>TRBD1|TRBJ1-1|-|TRBV3-1/TRBV3-2
TGTGCCAGCAGCCAGGATAGACAGGGGGTGAGAGAAGCTTTCTTT
CASSQDRQGVREAFF
>-|TRBJ1-3|-|TRBV2
TGTGCCAGCAGTGAAAGTAACAGGCCCTCTGGAAACACCATATATTTT
CASSESNRPSGNTIYF
>-|TRBJ2-7|-|TRBV10-2
TGCGCCAGCAGTGATATAGGGCCCGAGCAGTACTTC
CASSDIGPEQYF
>-|TRBJ2-7|-|TRBV4-3
TGCGCCAGCAGCCAAGATTTCATTTCCGGTGACGAGCAGTACTTC
CASSQDFISGDEQYF
>-|TRBJ1-2|once|TRBV7-9
TGTGCCAGCAGCTCCCTTGGGACGGGGTATGGCTACACCTTC
CASSSLGTGYGYTF
>TRBD2|TRBJ2-1|-|TRBV2
TGTGCCAGTCTCTATTCTAGCGGGCTGGAGGGAGAGCAGTTCTTC
CASLYSSGLEGEQFF
>-|TRBJ2-5|-|TRBV5-1
TGCGCCAGCAGATTGGGCCCTTCCGAGGGGAAGACCCAGTACTTC
CASRLGPSEGKTQYF
>-|TRBJ1-1|-|TRBV14
TGTGCCAGCAGCCAGGGGTTGGCCACTGAAGCTTTCTTT
CASSQGLATEAFF
>-|TRBJ2-3|-|TRBV28
TGTGCCAGCAGTACTGCCCGGGCCTCAGATACGCAGTATTTT
CASSTARASDTQYF
>-|TRBJ1-2|-|TRBV6-5
TGTGCCAGCAGTTCGGGTCCTGGGTACACCTTC
CASSSGPGYTF
>-|TRBJ2-2|-|TRBV5-1
TGCGCCAGTTTTAAAGGGACATCGGTTGGCCCCGGGGAGCTGTTTTTT
CASFKGTSVGPGELFF
>-|TRBJ1-5|-|TRBV5-1
TGCGCCAGCAGCTTACAGGGCTCGGGCAATCAGCCCCAGCATTTT
CASSLQGSGNQPQHF
>-|TRBJ1-3|-|TRBV12-3/TRBV12-4
TGTGCCACCACGATTACTTCTGGAAACACCATATATTTT
CATTITSGNTIYF
>-|TRBJ1-5|-|TRBV6-1
TGTGCCAGCAGTGGTGGGTTAAGTTTTGGTAATCAGCCCCAGCATTTT
CASSGGLSFGNQPQHF
>-|TRBJ1-5|-|TRBV2
TGTGCCAGCTTACGGGACATAAATCAGCCCCAGCATTTT
CASLRDINQPQHF
>-|TRBJ1-1|-|TRBV3-1/TRBV3-2
TGTGCCAGCAGCCAAGCACAGGCTGTTGAAGCTTTCTTT
CASSQAQAVEAFF
>-|TRBJ2-5|-|TRBV5-1
TGCGCCAGCCGGCGGGACACTGGGGCTGAGACCCAGTACTTC
CASRRDTGAETQYF
>-|TRBJ2-7|-|TRBV28
TGTGCCAGCAGTACCCAGCGGAGGGTGGCTGGGGAGCAGTACTTC
CASSTQRRVAGEQYF
>-|TRBJ1-5|-|TRBV7-3
TGTGCCAGCAGCTTAAATTACAATCAGCCCCAGCATTTT
CASSLNYNQPQHF
>-|TRBJ1-3|-|TRBV28
TGTGCCAGCGGCCCAGGGGAAGATGGAAACACCATATATTTT
CASGPGEDGNTIYF
>-|TRBJ1-6|-|TRBV28
TGTGCCAGCAGTTCAGGCGCCTCTGGGATGTCCCTCCACTTT
CASSSGASGMSLHF
>-|TRBJ2-1|-|TRBV6-4
TGTGCCAGCAGCTCGACATCTAGCTCCTACAATGAGCAGTTCTTC
CASSSTSSSYNEQFF
>-|TRBJ2-7|few|TRBV28
TGTGCCAGCAACTTATCAGGGGCCTACGAGCAGTACTTC
CASNLSGAYEQYF
>-|TRBJ1-2|-|TRBV2
TGTGCCAGCAGTGGGGACGACTATGGCTACACCTTC
CASSGDDYGYTF
>-|TRBJ2-5|-|TRBV5-1
TGCGCCAGCAGCTTTACCTTACAAGAGACCCAGTACTTC
CASSFTLQETQYF
>-|TRBJ1-3|-|TRBV19
TGTGCCAGTCAAGCAGGGTACCCGAACACTGGAAACACCATATATTTT
CASQAGYPNTGNTIYF
>-|TRBJ2-7|-|TRBV28
TGTGCCAGCAGTACGACTTGGACACGGGAATACTACGAGCAGTACTTC
CASSTTWTREYYEQYF
>TRBD1|TRBJ1-5|once|TRBV19
TGTGCCAGCAAAAGACAGGGGGTTGGTCAGCCCCAGCATTTT
CASKRQGVGQPQHF
>TRBD1|TRBJ1-1|-|TRBV4-1
TGCGCCAGCAGCCAAGATCCGGCCCCTCACAGGGGTAACACTGAAGCTTTCTTT
CASSQDPAPHRGNTEAFF
>-|TRBJ1-2|-|TRBV28
TGTGCCAGCAGTCAAGCCACGGGTTTGGGCTATGGCTACACCTTC
CASSQATGLGYGYTF
>-|TRBJ2-7|-|TRBV28
TGTGCCACCTTACCTCCCCCCGGGGGACGGTCCTACGAGCAGTACTTC
CATLPPPGGRSYEQYF
>-|TRBJ1-2|-|TRBV7-2
TGTGCCAGCAGCTTAGTTGGGGGACCCAACTATGGCTACACCTTC
CASSLVGGPNYGYTF
>-|TRBJ2-5|-|TRBV6-5
TGTGCCAGCAGTTCCCAGGGGTGGGAGACCCAGTACTTC
CASSSQGWETQYF
>-|TRBJ2-1|-|TRBV28
TGTGCCGCCGAGGGACTGGCAAACAATGAGCAGTTCTTC
CAAEGLANNEQFF
>-|TRBJ2-1|-|TRBV6-5
TGTGCCAGCAGTCCGACAGGAAACTACAATGAGCAGTTCTTC
CASSPTGNYNEQFF
>TRBD1|TRBJ1-1|-|TRBV18
TGTGCCAGCTCGAGAACCGGGACAGGGGAAATGAACACTGAAGCTTTCTTT
CASSRTGTGEMNTEAFF
>-|TRBJ1-3|-|TRBV6-5
TGTGCCAGCAGGGAGGGACGGTCCTCTGGAAACACCATATATTTT
CASREGRSSGNTIYF
>-|TRBJ1-5|-|TRBV6-5
TGTGCCAGCAGTTACCGAACCACTAATAGCAATCAGCCCCAGCATTTT
CASSYRTTNSNQPQHF
>-|TRBJ1-2|-|TRBV5-1
TGCGCCAGCAGCCCCGACCTCCAACGTTATGGCTACACCTTC
CASSPDLQRYGYTF
>TRBD1|TRBJ1-1|-|TRBV28
TGTGCCAGCCGGACAGGGCGTCCCACTGAAGCTTTCTTT
CASRTGRPTEAFF
>-|TRBJ1-5|-|TRBV3-1/TRBV3-2
TGTGCCAGCAGCCAAGCATTAACCCAGCCCCAGCATTTT
CASSQALTQPQHF